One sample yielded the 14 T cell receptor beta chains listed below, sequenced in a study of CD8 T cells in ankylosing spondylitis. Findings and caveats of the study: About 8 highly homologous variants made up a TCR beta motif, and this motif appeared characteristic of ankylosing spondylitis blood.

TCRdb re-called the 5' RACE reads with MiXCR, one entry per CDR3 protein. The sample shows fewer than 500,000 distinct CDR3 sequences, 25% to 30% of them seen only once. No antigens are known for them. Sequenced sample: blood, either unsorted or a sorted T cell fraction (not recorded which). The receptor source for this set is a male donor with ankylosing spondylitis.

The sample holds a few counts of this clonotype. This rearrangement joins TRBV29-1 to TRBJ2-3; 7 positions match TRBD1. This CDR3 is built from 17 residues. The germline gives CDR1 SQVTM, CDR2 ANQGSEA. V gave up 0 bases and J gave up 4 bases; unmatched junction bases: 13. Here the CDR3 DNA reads TGCAGCGTTGAAGATCGTTTAGGACAGGCTAAGCCAGATACGCAGTATTTT. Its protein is CSVEDRLGQAKPDTQYF.

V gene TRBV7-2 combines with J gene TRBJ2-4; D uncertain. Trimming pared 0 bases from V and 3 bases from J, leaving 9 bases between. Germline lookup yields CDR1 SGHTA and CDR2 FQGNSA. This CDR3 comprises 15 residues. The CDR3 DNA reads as TGTGCCAGCAGCTTAGCGGAATTGGGCAAAAACATTCAGTACTTC. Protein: CASSLAELGKNIQYF.

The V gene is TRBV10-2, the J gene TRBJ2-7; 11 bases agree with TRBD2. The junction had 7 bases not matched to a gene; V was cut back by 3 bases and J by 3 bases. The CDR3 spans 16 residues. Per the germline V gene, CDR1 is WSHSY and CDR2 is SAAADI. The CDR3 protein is CASSDPSGRRFYEQYF. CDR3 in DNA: TGCGCCAGCAGTGACCCTAGCGGGAGGAGATTCTACGAGCAGTACTTC.

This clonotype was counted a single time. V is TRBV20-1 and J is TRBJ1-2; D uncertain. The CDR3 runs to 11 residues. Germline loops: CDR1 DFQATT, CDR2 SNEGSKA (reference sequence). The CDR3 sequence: CCPWVNYGYTF. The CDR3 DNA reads TGCTGTCCGTGGGTTAACTATGGCTACACCTTC.

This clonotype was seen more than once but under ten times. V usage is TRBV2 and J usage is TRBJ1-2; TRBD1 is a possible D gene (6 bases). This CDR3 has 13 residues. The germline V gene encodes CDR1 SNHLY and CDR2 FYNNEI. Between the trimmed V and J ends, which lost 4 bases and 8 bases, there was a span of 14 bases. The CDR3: CASSVNREGGYTF. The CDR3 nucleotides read TGTGCCAGCAGTGTAAACAGGGAGGGCGGCTACACCTTC.

The CDR3, as DNA: TGCAGCGTTGGGGGCTCAGGGGGCACTAATGAAAAACTGTTTTTT. Protein: CSVGGSGGTNEKLFF. The V call is TRBV29-1, the J call TRBJ1-4; 8 bases are shared with TRBD1. The CDR3 length is 15 residues. Losses at the gene ends were 4 bases for V and 2 bases for J; bases not matched to a gene: 6. Germline V lookup: CDR1 SQVTM, CDR2 ANQGSEA.

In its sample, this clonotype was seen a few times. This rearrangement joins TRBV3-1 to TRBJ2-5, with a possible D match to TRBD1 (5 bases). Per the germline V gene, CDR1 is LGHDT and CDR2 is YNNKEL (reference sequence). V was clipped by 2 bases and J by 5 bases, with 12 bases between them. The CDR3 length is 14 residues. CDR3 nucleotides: TGTGCCAGCAGCCAAAGGGGTGCCGGGGAGACCCAGTACTTC. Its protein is CASSQRGAGETQYF.

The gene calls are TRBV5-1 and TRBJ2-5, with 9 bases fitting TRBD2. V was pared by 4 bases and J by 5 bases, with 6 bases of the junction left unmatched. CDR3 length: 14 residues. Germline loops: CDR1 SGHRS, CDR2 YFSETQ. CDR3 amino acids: CASSPSGTSETQYF. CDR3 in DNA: TGCGCCAGCAGCCCTTCCGGGACTAGCGAGACCCAGTACTTC.

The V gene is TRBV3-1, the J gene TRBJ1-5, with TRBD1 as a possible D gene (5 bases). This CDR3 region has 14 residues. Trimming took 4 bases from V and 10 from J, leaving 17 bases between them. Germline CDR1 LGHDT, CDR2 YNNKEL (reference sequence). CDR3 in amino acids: CASSPQGPSGPQHF. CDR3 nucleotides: TGTGCCAGCAGCCCTCAGGGCCCAAGTGGACCCCAGCATTTT.

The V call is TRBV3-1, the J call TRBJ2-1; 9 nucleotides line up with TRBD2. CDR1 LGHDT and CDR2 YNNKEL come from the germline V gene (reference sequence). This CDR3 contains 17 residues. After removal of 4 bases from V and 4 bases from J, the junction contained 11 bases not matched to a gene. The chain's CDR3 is CASSLLGSGSDYNEQFF. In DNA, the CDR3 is TGTGCCAGCAGCCTTTTGGGTAGCGGGAGTGATTACAATGAGCAGTTCTTC.

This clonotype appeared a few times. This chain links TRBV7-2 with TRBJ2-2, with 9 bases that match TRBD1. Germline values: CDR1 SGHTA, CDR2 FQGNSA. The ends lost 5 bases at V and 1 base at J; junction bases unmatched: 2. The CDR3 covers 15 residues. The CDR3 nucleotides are TGTGCCAGCAGCCAGGGACAGGGGAACACCGGGGAGCTGTTTTTT. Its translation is CASSQGQGNTGELFF.

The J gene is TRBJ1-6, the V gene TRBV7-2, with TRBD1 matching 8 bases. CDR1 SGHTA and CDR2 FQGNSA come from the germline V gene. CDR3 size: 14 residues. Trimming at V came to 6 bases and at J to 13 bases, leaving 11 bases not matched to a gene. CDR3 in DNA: TGTGCCAGCAGTTTTATCGGACAGGGAAGTCCCCTCCACTTT. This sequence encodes CASSFIGQGSPLHF.

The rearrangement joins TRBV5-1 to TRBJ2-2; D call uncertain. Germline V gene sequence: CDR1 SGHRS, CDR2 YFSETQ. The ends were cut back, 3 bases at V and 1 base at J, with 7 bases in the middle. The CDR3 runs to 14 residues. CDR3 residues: CASSSERNTGELFF. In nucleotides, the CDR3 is TGCGCCAGCAGCTCAGAGAGGAACACCGGGGAGCTGTTTTTT.

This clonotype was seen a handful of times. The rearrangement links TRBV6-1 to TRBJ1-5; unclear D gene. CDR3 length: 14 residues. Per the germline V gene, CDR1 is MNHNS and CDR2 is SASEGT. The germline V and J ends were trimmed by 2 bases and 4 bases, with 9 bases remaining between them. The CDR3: CASSENGINQPQHF. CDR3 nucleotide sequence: TGTGCCAGCAGTGAAAACGGGATAAATCAGCCCCAGCATTTT.